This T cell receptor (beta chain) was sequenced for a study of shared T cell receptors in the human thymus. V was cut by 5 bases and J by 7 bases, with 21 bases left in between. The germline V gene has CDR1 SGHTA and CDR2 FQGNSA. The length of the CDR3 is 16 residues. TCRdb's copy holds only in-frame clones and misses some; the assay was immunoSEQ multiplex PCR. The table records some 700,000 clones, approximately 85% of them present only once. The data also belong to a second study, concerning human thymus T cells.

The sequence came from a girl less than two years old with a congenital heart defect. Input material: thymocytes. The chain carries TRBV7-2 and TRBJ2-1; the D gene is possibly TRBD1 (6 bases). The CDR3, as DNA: TGTGCCAGCAGCCTCCCTAGCCCCAGGGGCCCTAATGAGCAGTTCTTC. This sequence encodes CASSLPSPRGPNEQFF.